This TCR beta chain was sequenced for a study of CD8+CD57+ T cells in acquired aplastic anemia. For CDR3 and TCR beta VDJ profiling, genomic DNA was the template used. One entry per CDR3 protein results from TCRdb running MiXCR on the reads. The table shows over 45,000 distinct CDR3 sequences, with around 69% occurring only once. CDR3 length: 18 residues. CDR1 and CDR2 (germline): DFQATT, SNEGSKA (reference sequence). Deletions cut 0 bases from V and 2 bases from J, with 17 bases between. This clonotype was counted many times. This receptor was obtained from a human donor in good health, serving as a control. Sequenced material: sorted CD4+, CD8+, or CD8+CD57+ T cells (not recorded which) from PBMCs. The chain couples TRBV20-1 to TRBJ2-6, with D possibly matching TRBD1 (5 bases). CDR3 residues: CSARDPLGHLPGANVLTF. The CDR3 DNA reads as TGCAGTGCTAGAGATCCTCTCGGACACCTCCCTGGGGCCAACGTCCTGACTTTC.